Shown below are 23 T cell receptor beta chains from a single sample sequenced in a study of blood T cell repertoires in COVID-19. The table came from immunoSEQ multiplex PCR; TCRdb's copy has only in-frame clones and leaves some out. The top ten hold 11% to 15% of the sample, which has under 200,000 clones, around 82% seen once. Sequenced: peripheral blood. The receptors originated from a man between 18 and 29 years old with active or convalescent COVID-19.

This rearrangement joins TRBV25-1 to TRBJ1-1; D gene ambiguous. The CDR3 is made up of 13 amino acids. Per the germline V gene, CDR1 is MGHDK and CDR2 is SYGVNS. V dropped 2 bases and J dropped 5 bases, with 9 bases sitting between them. The CDR3: CASSEPGWTEAFF. The CDR3 DNA is TGTGCCAGCAGTGAACCGGGGTGGACTGAAGCTTTCTTT.

The CDR3 loop reads CAISDPGQANTEAFF. The CDR3 region has the DNA TGTGCCATCAGTGACCCGGGACAGGCGAACACTGAAGCTTTCTTT. The V and J genes are TRBV10-3 and TRBJ1-1; 8 bases are shared with TRBD1. Germline values: CDR1 ENHRY, CDR2 SYGVKD. The CDR3 runs to 15 residues. Germline trimming cut 3 bases from V and 1 base from J; bases unmatched to any gene: 4.

V gene TRBV5-1 combines with J gene TRBJ2-5; 11 nucleotides match TRBD1. Germline-derived CDR1 and CDR2 are SGHRS and YFSETQ. The CDR3 covers 16 residues. The V and J ends lost 4 bases and 4 bases, in that order; junction bases with no gene match: 9. The CDR3 bases are TGCGCCAGCAGCCCGGCCCGGGGGACAGGGGGAGAGACCCAGTACTTC. Amino acids: CASSPARGTGGETQYF.

This clone was found a few times. The rearrangement uses TRBV9 and TRBJ1-1; 10 bases map to TRBD1. The CDR3 consists of 16 residues. V shed 0 bases, J shed 0 bases, and the junction held 2 bases outside the gene matches. Germline CDR1 reads SGDLS; CDR2 reads YYNGEE. The CDR3 loop reads CASSVEGTGVNTEAFF. The CDR3 DNA is TGTGCCAGCAGCGTAGAGGGGACAGGGGTGAACACTGAAGCTTTCTTT.

This chain connects TRBV7-3 to TRBJ2-2, with 8 nucleotides matching TRBD1. The CDR3 covers 17 residues. V shed 1 base, J shed 2 bases, and the junction held 6 bases outside the gene matches. Germline V CDR1 and CDR2: SGHTA, FQGTGA. CDR3 residues: CASSLNPPGGNTGELFF. CDR3 nucleotides: TGTGCCAGCAGCTTAAACCCCCCAGGGGGCAACACCGGGGAGCTGTTTTTT.

In nucleotides, the CDR3 is TGTGCCAGCAGCCAAGCGCAGGTTGAAGGTCATGAAAAACTGTTTTTT. Amino acid sequence: CASSQAQVEGHEKLFF. The genes are TRBV4-2 and TRBJ1-4; D remains unclear. Germline V lookup: CDR1 LGHNA, CDR2 YNFKEQ. CDR3 length equals 16 residues. Trimming cost V 1 base and J 6 bases, with 15 bases left between them.

The chain is built from TRBV18 and TRBJ2-1; 8 bases align to TRBD1. This CDR3 region has 15 residues. Trimming took 6 bases from V and 5 from J; bases not matched to a gene: 9. CDR1 and CDR2 (germline): KGHSH, LQKENI. CDR3 coding DNA: TGTGCCAGCTCCACCAGGACAGGGTTGGACAATGAGCAGTTCTTC. This sequence encodes CASSTRTGLDNEQFF. The full variable domain, its missing parts supplied by reference TRBV18 and TRBJ2-1, is NAGVMQNPRHLVRRRGQEARLRCSPMKGHSHVYWYRQLPEEGLKFMVYLQKENIIDESGMPKERFSAEFPKEGPSILRIQQVVRGDSAAYFCASSTRTGLDNEQFFGPGTRLTVL.

V gene TRBV5-6 combines with J gene TRBJ1-6; 11 nucleotides line up with TRBD1. CDR3 size: 15 residues. With V trimmed by 4 bases and J by 9 bases, 6 bases remained unmatched. Germline V CDR1 and CDR2: SGHDT, YYEEEE. This chain's CDR3 is CASSPPGQGVSPLHF. The CDR3 DNA is TGTGCCAGCAGCCCTCCGGGACAGGGGGTTTCACCCCTCCACTTT. Filled out from reference TRBV5-6 and TRBJ1-6, the complete variable domain reads DAGVTQSPTHLIKTRGQQVTLRCSPKSGHDTVSWYQQALGQGPQFIFQYYEEEERQRGNFPDRFSGHQFPNYSSELNVNALLLGDSALYLCASSPPGQGVSPLHFGNGTRLTVT.

The V gene is TRBV6-5, the J gene TRBJ2-7; D possibly corresponds to TRBD1 (5 bases). The CDR3 has 13 amino acids. Germline CDR1 is MNHEY and CDR2 is SVGAGI. The V and J ends lost 2 bases and 7 bases respectively, with 12 bases between them. CDR3 loop: CASSYDSFQEQYF. The CDR3 DNA is TGTGCCAGCAGTTACGACAGCTTCCAGGAGCAGTACTTC.

V is TRBV19 and J is TRBJ1-5; 9 nucleotides line up with TRBD1. CDR1 and CDR2 (germline): LNHDA, SQIVND (reference sequence). The CDR3 has 17 amino acids. The junction had 8 bases not matched to a gene; V was cut back by 5 bases and J by 0 bases. The CDR3 reads CASSFRDRADSNQPQHF. The CDR3 DNA follows: TGTGCCAGTAGTTTCCGGGACAGGGCAGATAGCAATCAGCCCCAGCATTTT.

J is TRBJ2-7 and V is TRBV9; tentatively, D is TRBD2 (5 bases). CDR3 length: 14 amino acids. V lost 0 bases and J 2 bases, leaving 9 bases between the germline ends. Germline CDR1 SGDLS, CDR2 YYNGEE. The CDR3 region has the DNA TGTGCCAGCAGCGTAGGGACTCCTACCTACGAGCAGTACTTC. It is translated as CASSVGTPTYEQYF.

The V gene is TRBV19, the J gene TRBJ1-6; 7 positions match TRBD1. Germline V gene data show CDR1 as LNHDA and CDR2 as SQIVND (reference sequence). The CDR3 extends over 14 amino acids. The trim removed 7 bases at V and 5 bases at J, leaving 5 bases unmatched. The CDR3 DNA sequence: TGTGCCAGTAAACCGGGACAGAATAATTCACCCCTCCACTTT. Protein: CASKPGQNNSPLHF.

To note about this clone: The identical CDR3 is also encoded by other nucleotide sequences in the sample. This rearrangement joins TRBV15 to TRBJ1-2, with D possibly matching TRBD1 (6 bases). This CDR3 region has 13 residues. Germline CDR1 and CDR2: LNHNV and YYDKDF (reference sequence). The germline V and J ends were trimmed by 0 bases and 4 bases, with 6 bases remaining between them. CDR3 nucleotide sequence: TGTGCCACCAGCAGAGACAGGGGCTATGGCTACACCTTC. Its protein is CATSRDRGYGYTF. Looking up the rest from reference TRBV15 and TRBJ1-2 gives the full variable domain: DAMVIQNPRYQVTQFGKPVTLSCSQTLNHNVMYWYQQKSSQAPKLLFHYYDKDFNNEADTPDNFQSRRPNTSFCFLDIRSPGLGDTAMYLCATSRDRGYGYTFGSGTRLTVV.

There are many counts of this clone. The chain couples TRBV7-9 to TRBJ1-3; TRBD1 is a possible D gene (5 bases). CDR3 size: 17 residues. The germline CDR1 and CDR2 sequences are SEHNR and FQNEAQ (reference sequence). V lost 2 bases and J lost 0, with 14 bases in between. CDR3 bases: TGTGCCAGCAGCTTATCGATAGGGGCCGGCTCTGGAAACACCATATATTTT. Translating gives CASSLSIGAGSGNTIYF.

The V call is TRBV5-1, the J call TRBJ1-1; D not certain. Deletions cut 5 bases from V and 1 base from J, with 15 bases between. The CDR3 loop spans 15 amino acids. Per germline, CDR1 SGHRS and CDR2 YFSETQ. The CDR3 region has the DNA TGCGCCAGCAGTCCTTTTGTAGCCCGGAACACTGAAGCTTTCTTT. It codes for CASSPFVARNTEAFF.

In DNA, the CDR3 is TGTGCCAGCAGCGAGGGGGTCACATCCCAAGAGACCCAGTACTTC. It codes for CASSEGVTSQETQYF. The chain joins TRBV9 to TRBJ2-5; D might be TRBD1 (6 bases). Germline lookup yields CDR1 SGDLS and CDR2 YYNGEE. The V and J ends lost 3 bases and 1 base respectively, with 13 bases between them. The CDR3 extends over 15 amino acids.

V and J are TRBV5-1 and TRBJ1-2, with a tentative D call TRBD1 (5 bases). This CDR3 has 14 residues. Between the trimmed V and J ends, which lost 0 bases and 7 bases, there was a span of 13 bases. Germline V gives CDR1 SGHRS, CDR2 YFSETQ. The CDR3 sequence is CASSLEWGTSGYTF. The CDR3 bases are TGCGCCAGCAGCTTGGAGTGGGGCACATCTGGCTACACCTTC.

The chain is built from TRBV12-2 and TRBJ2-3; no check of the table's D call, TRBD2, against the DNA was made. TRBV12-2 is a known pseudogene. CDR3 size: 15 residues. This chain's CDR3 is CASRLRAPRTDTQYF. The CDR3 DNA reads TGTGCAAGTCGCTTGAGGGCCCCGCGGACAGATACGCAGTATTTT.

This clone appeared a few times. The V call is TRBV5-1, the J call TRBJ2-2, with a weak D call TRBD1 (6 bases). With 0 bases removed from V and 3 bases from J, the gap between germline ends came to 6 bases. This CDR3 has 14 amino acids. CDR1 SGHRS and CDR2 YFSETQ come from the germline V gene. CDR3 residues: CASSLAGDTGELFF. The CDR3 DNA sequence: TGCGCCAGCAGCTTGGCAGGGGACACCGGGGAGCTGTTTTTT.

The chain joins TRBV7-9 to TRBJ2-2; 10 bases agree with TRBD2. Germline lookup yields CDR1 SEHNR and CDR2 FQNEAQ (reference sequence). The CDR3 is made up of 13 amino acids. J gave up 7 bases and V 7 bases, and 3 bases lay outside the gene matches. As DNA, the CDR3 is TGTGCCAGCACTAGCGGGAGTATCGGGGAGCTGTTTTTT. Protein: CASTSGSIGELFF.

This chain uses TRBV7-8 with TRBJ2-1, with TRBD1 matching over 10 bases. CDR3 length equals 15 residues. Germline lookup yields CDR1 SGHVS and CDR2 FQNEAQ. V trimming: 5 bases; J trimming: 9 bases; junction bases outside the gene matches: 10. In nucleotides, the CDR3 is TGTGCCAGCAGCGCCGGGACAGGGGTTATTGGTGAGCAGTTCTTC. Protein: CASSAGTGVIGEQFF.

The chain links TRBV18 to TRBJ1-5; 9 bases map to TRBD1. J was trimmed by 4 bases and V by 3 bases; bases with no gene match: 7. Germline V CDR1 and CDR2: KGHSH, LQKENI. The CDR3 runs to 16 residues. The CDR3 loop reads CASSPTKDRGNQPQHF. The CDR3 DNA reads TGTGCCAGCTCACCTACGAAGGACAGGGGTAATCAGCCCCAGCATTTT. Based on the CDR3 plus reference TRBV18 and TRBJ1-5, the full variable domain is NAGVMQNPRHLVRRRGQEARLRCSPMKGHSHVYWYRQLPEEGLKFMVYLQKENIIDESGMPKERFSAEFPKEGPSILRIQQVVRGDSAAYFCASSPTKDRGNQPQHFGDGTRLSIL.

V is TRBV9 and J is TRBJ2-1; TRBD1 matches at 9 bases. This CDR3 region has 15 residues. CDR1 and CDR2 from the germline V gene are SGDLS and YYNGEE. V shed 2 bases, J shed 4 bases, and the junction held 4 bases outside the gene matches. DNA of the CDR3: TGTGCCAGCAGCGTGCAGGGACAGGGATACAATGAGCAGTTCTTC. This sequence encodes CASSVQGQGYNEQFF.